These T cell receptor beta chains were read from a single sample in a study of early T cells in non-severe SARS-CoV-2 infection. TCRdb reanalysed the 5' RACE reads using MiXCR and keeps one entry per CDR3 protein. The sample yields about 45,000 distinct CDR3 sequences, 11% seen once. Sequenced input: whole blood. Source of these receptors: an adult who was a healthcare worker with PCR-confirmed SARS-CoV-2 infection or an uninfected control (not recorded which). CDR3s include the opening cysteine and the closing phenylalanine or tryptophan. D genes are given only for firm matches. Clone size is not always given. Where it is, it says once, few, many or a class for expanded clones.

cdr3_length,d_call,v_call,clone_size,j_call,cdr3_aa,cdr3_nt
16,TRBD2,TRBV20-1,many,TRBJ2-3,CSAREDSGSGTDTQYF,TGCAGTGCTAGAGAAGACAGCGGGAGTGGCACAGATACGCAGTATTTT
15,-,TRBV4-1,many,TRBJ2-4,CASSQVSLAKNIQYF,TGCGCCAGCAGCCAAGTGTCACTAGCCAAAAACATTCAGTACTTC
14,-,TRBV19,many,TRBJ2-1,CASSKWTGNNEQFF,TGTGCCAGTAGTAAGTGGACTGGGAACAATGAGCAGTTCTTC
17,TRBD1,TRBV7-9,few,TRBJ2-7,CASSPSGTGMAGYEQYF,TGTGCCAGCAGCCCCTCCGGGACAGGGATGGCTGGCTACGAGCAGTACTTC
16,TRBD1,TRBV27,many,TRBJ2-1,CASSSPSKGARNEQFF,TGTGCCAGCAGCAGCCCATCGAAGGGGGCGCGGAATGAGCAGTTCTTC
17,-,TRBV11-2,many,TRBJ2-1,CASSFLLAPNPGHEQFF,TGTGCCAGCAGCTTTCTTCTAGCGCCAAACCCGGGGCATGAGCAGTTCTTC
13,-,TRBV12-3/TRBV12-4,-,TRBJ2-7,CASSLVGHNEQYF,TGTGCCAGCAGTTTAGTGGGACACAACGAGCAGTACTTC
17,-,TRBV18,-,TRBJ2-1,CVSSPTVGVQLSNEQFF,TGTGTCAGCTCACCAACCGTGGGAGTTCAACTCTCCAATGAGCAGTTCTTC
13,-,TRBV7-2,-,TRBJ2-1,CASSPEVFGEQFF,TGTGCCAGCAGCCCAGAGGTATTCGGTGAGCAGTTCTTC
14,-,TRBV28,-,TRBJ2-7,CASSLGQITYEQYF,TGTGCCAGCAGTTTGGGGCAGATAACCTACGAGCAGTACTTC
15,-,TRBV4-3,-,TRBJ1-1,CASSQDSRQNTEAFF,TGCGCCAGCAGCCAAGATTCGCGTCAGAACACTGAAGCTTTCTTT
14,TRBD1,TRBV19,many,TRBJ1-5,CASTPGGYNQPQHF,TGTGCCAGTACCCCAGGGGGGTACAATCAGCCCCAGCATTTT
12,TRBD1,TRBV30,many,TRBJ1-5,CAWRTGLGPQHF,TGTGCCTGGAGGACAGGGCTAGGGCCCCAGCATTTT
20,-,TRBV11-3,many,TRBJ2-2,CASSLDRSLSTSGGTGELFF,TGTGCCAGCAGCTTAGATCGGTCACTGTCAACATCCGGCGGCACCGGGGAGCTGTTTTTT
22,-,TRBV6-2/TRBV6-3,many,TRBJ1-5,CASSYEGLGGFTASYSNQPQHF,TGTGCCAGCAGTTACGAAGGGCTTGGTGGCTTTACGGCGTCCTATAGCAATCAGCCCCAGCATTTT
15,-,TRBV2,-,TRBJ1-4,CASRIGSHTNEKLFF,TGTGCCAGCAGGATCGGGAGTCACACTAATGAAAAACTGTTTTTT
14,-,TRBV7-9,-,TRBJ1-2,CASSPAFEESGYTF,TGTGCCAGCAGCCCCGCCTTCGAGGAGTCTGGCTACACCTTC
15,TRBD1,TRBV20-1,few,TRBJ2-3,CSARVRQGALDTQYF,TGCAGTGCTAGAGTAAGGCAGGGGGCGTTAGATACGCAGTATTTT
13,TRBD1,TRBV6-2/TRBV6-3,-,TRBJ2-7,CASSWTGPYEQYF,TGTGCCAGCAGTTGGACAGGGCCCTACGAGCAGTACTTC
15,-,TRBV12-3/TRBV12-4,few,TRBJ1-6,CASSLARINGSPLHF,TGTGCCAGCAGTTTGGCCAGAATTAACGGGTCACCCCTCCACTTT
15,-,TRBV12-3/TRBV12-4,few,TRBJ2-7,CASSPGRGTLGEQYF,TGTGCCAGCAGTCCGGGGAGGGGGACCCTGGGAGAGCAGTACTTC
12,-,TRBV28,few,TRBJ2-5,CASSLDEETQYF,TGTGCCAGCAGCCTAGACGAGGAGACCCAGTACTTC
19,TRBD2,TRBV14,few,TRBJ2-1,CASSQISGLAGGTYNEQFF,TGTGCCAGCAGCCAAATATCGGGACTAGCGGGAGGTACCTACAATGAGCAGTTCTTC
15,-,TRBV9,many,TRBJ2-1,CASSGWSRDSMQQFF,TGTGCCAGCAGCGGATGGTCGCGGGACAGCATGCAACAGTTCTTC
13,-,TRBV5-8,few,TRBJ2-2,CASSFGEYGELFF,TGTGCCAGCAGCTTTGGGGAGTACGGGGAGCTGTTTTTT
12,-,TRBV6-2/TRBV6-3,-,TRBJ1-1,CASSYGYTEAFF,TGTGCCAGCAGTTACGGGTACACTGAAGCTTTCTTT
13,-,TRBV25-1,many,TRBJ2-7,CASTTAGAYEQYF,TGTGCCAGCACCACGGCTGGGGCCTACGAGCAGTACTTC
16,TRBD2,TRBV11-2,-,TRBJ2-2,CASSTGLAENTGELFF,TGTGCCAGCAGCACGGGACTAGCGGAGAACACCGGGGAGCTGTTTTTT
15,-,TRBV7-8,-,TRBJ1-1,CASTNLPEQNTEAFF,TGTGCCAGCACCAACCTCCCCGAACAGAACACTGAAGCTTTCTTT
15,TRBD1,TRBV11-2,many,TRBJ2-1,CASSSRTGGGNEQFF,TGTGCCAGCAGCTCGAGGACAGGGGGCGGAAATGAGCAGTTCTTC
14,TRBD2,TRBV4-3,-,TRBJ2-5,CASSLSGGGETQYF,TGCGCCAGCAGCCTTTCGGGGGGAGGAGAGACCCAGTACTTC
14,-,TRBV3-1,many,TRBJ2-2,CASSQVPGTGELFF,TGTGCCAGCAGCCAAGTGCCGGGAACCGGGGAGCTGTTTTTT
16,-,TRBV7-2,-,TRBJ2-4,CASSPGTGRAKNIQYF,TGTGCCAGCAGCCCTGGGACGGGGAGAGCCAAAAACATTCAGTACTTC
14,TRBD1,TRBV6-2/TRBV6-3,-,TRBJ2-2,CASSLGQSTGELFF,TGTGCCAGCAGTCTGGGACAGTCTACCGGGGAGCTGTTTTTT
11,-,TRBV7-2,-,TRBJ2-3,CASSRRGTQYF,TGTGCCAGCAGTCGGAGGGGTACGCAGTATTTT
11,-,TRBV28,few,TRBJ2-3,CASKGGNALDF,TGTGCCAGCAAGGGGGGCAACGCGCTGGATTTT
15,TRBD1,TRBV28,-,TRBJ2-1,CASSPRTGTDNEQFF,TGTGCCAGCAGTCCGCGGACAGGGACTGACAATGAGCAGTTCTTC
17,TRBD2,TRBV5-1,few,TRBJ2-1,CASSKGLAAVIYNEQFF,TGCGCCAGCAGCAAGGGACTAGCGGCAGTGATTTACAATGAGCAGTTCTTC
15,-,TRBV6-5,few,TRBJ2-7,CASSSRDGRAYEQYF,TGTGCCAGCAGTTCCCGGGACGGAAGAGCCTACGAGCAGTACTTC